The subject of this entry is one TCR beta chain. The antigen is undetermined. The CDR3 runs to 15 residues. CDR1 and CDR2 (germline): SGHRS, YFSETQ. Trimming removed 0 bases at V and 5 bases at J, with 12 bases between. The data originate from a study of cytomegalovirus exposure and HLA in healthy donors. About the research overall: Earlier sequencing of 200 million or so T cells yielded around 100 million unique TCR beta sequences.

Whole-study findings and limits: The investigators catalogued 180 or so TCR beta chains as cytomegalovirus-associated.

The PCR had 60 Vbeta and 13 Jbeta primers. Libraries were prepared by immunoSEQ multiplex PCR; TCRdb keeps only in-frame clonotypes and omits some of them. The sample spans about 54,000 clones; the ten largest clones claim approximately 7%. Sequencing input: PBMCs. This receptor was taken from a middle-aged woman in good health and CMV-seronegative. This chain joins TRBV5-1 and TRBJ2-1; D is undetermined. The CDR3 sequence is CASSLASQVNNEQFF. CDR3 bases: TGCGCCAGCAGCTTGGCTTCCCAGGTGAACAATGAGCAGTTCTTC.